A single sample is the source of the 9 T cell receptor beta chains below, sequenced in a study of T cell responses to AZD1222 COVID-19 vaccine. Repertoires were generated with immunoSEQ multiplex PCR, while TCRdb's copy carries only in-frame clones and drops some. This sample has approximately 100,000 clones, with about 86% found just once. This specimen consisted of peripheral blood, obtained on day 0 of AZD1222 vaccination. The receptors originated from an adult in good health.

The chain recombines TRBV30 with TRBJ2-7; tentative D call: TRBD1 (5 bases). Trimming cost V 2 bases and J 6 bases, with 14 bases left between them. This CDR3 is 13 amino acids long. Germline CDR1 and CDR2: GTSNPN and SVGIG (reference sequence). This chain's CDR3 is CAWSSQDYGEQYF. The CDR3 DNA follows: TGTGCCTGGAGTTCACAGGATTACGGCGAGCAGTACTTC.

In DNA form, the CDR3 reads TGCAGTGCTCCGACAGGGACTGAAGCTTTCTTT. It specifies CSAPTGTEAFF. V usage is TRBV20-1 and J usage is TRBJ1-1; 7 positions match TRBD1. V shed 5 bases, J shed 5 bases, and the junction held 2 bases outside the gene matches. The CDR3 length is 11 residues. Germline-derived CDR1 and CDR2 are DFQATT and SNEGSKA (reference sequence).

V gene TRBV7-9 combines with J gene TRBJ2-7; D ambiguous. Per germline, CDR1 SEHNR and CDR2 FQNEAQ (reference sequence). This CDR3 is 14 amino acids long. V was trimmed by 1 base and J by 4 bases, leaving 11 bases between them. CDR3 sequence reads: CASSLGSQAYEQYF. CDR3 coding DNA: TGTGCCAGCAGCTTAGGGTCCCAGGCTTACGAGCAGTACTTC.

Note on this clone: A junction boundary mismatches the germline segment, possibly from a read error. The V call is TRBV7-7, the J call TRBJ2-6; 12 bases match TRBD1. Germline assignment: CDR1 SSHAT and CDR2 FNYEAQ (reference sequence). The CDR3 is 17 amino acids. The CDR3 region is CASSPGTGGGGANVLTF. CDR3 bases: TGTGCTAGCAGCCCTGGGACAGGGGGCGGTGGGGCCAACGTCCTGACTTTC.

The rearrangement links TRBV7-2 to TRBJ1-5; D ambiguous. Trimming left V 3 bases short and J 4 bases short, with 13 bases between. CDR3 length equals 15 residues. Germline CDR1 and CDR2: SGHTA and FQGNSA. The CDR3 loop reads CASSLSGGSNQPQHF. CDR3 DNA: TGTGCCAGCAGCTTGTCGGGTGGATCAAATCAGCCCCAGCATTTT.

There are a few counts of this clone. This chain links TRBV19 with TRBJ1-2; 7 bases map to TRBD1. V lost 7 bases to trimming and J lost 4 bases; unmatched junction nucleotides: 18. This CDR3 has 17 amino acids. CDR1 and CDR2 (germline): LNHDA, SQIVND (reference sequence). The DNA of the CDR3 is TGTGCCAGTATTGCAGGGGGAGATTTAGTAACGGTCTATGGCTACACCTTC. Protein product: CASIAGGDLVTVYGYTF.

This clone was seen a handful of times. The V and J genes are TRBV4-2 and TRBJ1-5, with 7 bases identical to TRBD1. Losses at the gene ends were 1 base for V and 7 bases for J; bases not matched to a gene: 10. CDR1 and CDR2 from the germline V gene are LGHNA and YNFKEQ. The CDR3 is made up of 16 amino acids. CDR3 coding DNA: TGTGCCAGCAGCCAAGCCCATCAGGGGGTAGGGCAGCCCCAGCATTTT. Translated, it gives CASSQAHQGVGQPQHF.

The chain has TRBV10-3 and TRBJ1-2; D is unresolved. Germline values: CDR1 ENHRY, CDR2 SYGVKD. CDR3 length: 14 residues. Trimming shortened V by 3 bases and J by 6 bases, and 14 bases separated the two germline ends. The CDR3 nucleotides are TGTGCCATCAGTGAAAGGCAGCTCGGGGATGGCTACACCTTC. Its translation: CAISERQLGDGYTF.

This clone has a single count. The V gene is TRBV10-1, the J gene TRBJ2-1; 15 nucleotides match TRBD2. The ends lost 9 bases at V and 8 bases at J; junction bases unmatched: 17. Germline-derived CDR1 and CDR2 are WNHNN and SYGVQD (reference sequence). This CDR3 is built from 18 residues. CDR3 protein: CARPTGHTGLAGGDEQFF. DNA for the CDR3: TGCGCCAGACCGACGGGACACACGGGACTAGCGGGAGGAGATGAGCAGTTCTTC.